Listed here are 8 T cell receptor beta chains from one sample, sequenced in a study of human thymus T cells. The table came from immunoSEQ multiplex PCR; TCRdb's copy has only in-frame clones and leaves some out. The sample gives roughly 60,000 clones, about 93% of which show up once; 6% is in the top ten. What was sequenced was blood. Receptors originate from a boy younger than two with a congenital heart defect but otherwise immunologically healthy.

V is TRBV30 and J is TRBJ2-3; D call uncertain. The CDR3 runs 10 residues. Per germline, CDR1 GTSNPN and CDR2 SVGIG (reference sequence). Trimming left V 6 bases short and J 3 bases short, with 4 bases between. The CDR3 loop reads CACLTDTQYF. The CDR3 DNA is TGTGCCTGTCTTACAGATACGCAGTATTTT.

The J gene is TRBJ2-7, the V gene TRBV12-5, with D possibly matching TRBD2 (5 bases). The germline V gene has CDR1 LGHNT and CDR2 FRNRAP. This CDR3 region has 14 residues. V lost 5 bases to trimming and J lost 0 bases, with 11 bases between them. CDR3 protein: CASGRTGFSYEQYF. Here the CDR3 DNA reads TGTGCTAGTGGTCGAACGGGGTTCTCCTACGAGCAGTACTTC.

This chain joins TRBV10-3 and TRBJ2-5; 8 bases map to TRBD2. After removal of 3 bases from V and 3 bases from J, the junction contained 9 bases not matched to a gene. The germline V gene has CDR1 ENHRY and CDR2 SYGVKD. The CDR3 spans 16 residues. This chain's CDR3 is CAISEKAGELKETQYF. CDR3 DNA sequence: TGTGCCATCAGTGAAAAAGCGGGGGAACTGAAAGAGACCCAGTACTTC.

This clone was counted once. This rearrangement joins TRBV7-9 to TRBJ1-1; the match to TRBD1 covers 7 bases. Germline V lookup: CDR1 SEHNR, CDR2 FQNEAQ (reference sequence). The V segment lost 3 bases and the J segment 0 bases; nucleotides outside the gene matches: 7. The CDR3 totals 16 residues. CDR3: CASSLGLGQLNTEAFF. The CDR3 nucleotides are TGTGCCAGCAGCTTGGGGCTGGGACAGTTGAACACTGAAGCTTTCTTT.

This clone occurred once. The chain employs TRBV4-2 and TRBJ2-4, with 8 bases that match TRBD1. The CDR3 totals 20 residues. Germline V CDR1 and CDR2: LGHNA, YNFKEQ. V dropped 1 base and J dropped 7; count of bases not matched to a gene: 21. CDR3 nucleotides: TGTGCCAGCAGCCAAGTCCGCGGCAGGGGGCAGGAAAATTCAAGGAACATTCAGTACTTC. It codes for CASSQVRGRGQENSRNIQYF.

The chain links TRBV5-1 to TRBJ2-7; D uncertain. The CDR3 runs 14 residues. Trimming stripped 2 bases from V and 2 bases from J, with 11 bases between. Germline lookup yields CDR1 SGHRS and CDR2 YFSETQ. This CDR3 is CASSLGRLPYEQYF. The CDR3 DNA reads as TGCGCCAGCAGCTTAGGCCGTCTACCCTACGAGCAGTACTTC.

In this sample, this clone turned up once. J is TRBJ1-5 and V is TRBV6-5, with D possibly being TRBD1 (5 bases). Trimming took 2 bases from V and 8 from J, leaving 7 bases between them. Germline assignment: CDR1 MNHEY and CDR2 SVGAGI. CDR3 length equals 12 residues. This CDR3 reads CASSYPGEPQHF. The CDR3 DNA reads as TGTGCCAGCAGTTACCCGGGGGAGCCCCAGCATTTT.

The chain links TRBV2 to TRBJ1-1; D remains unclear. The CDR3 is 13 amino acids. Germline loops: CDR1 SNHLY, CDR2 FYNNEI. V was clipped by 5 bases and J by 1 base, with 8 bases between them. CDR3 region: CASSIDGNTEAFF. CDR3 coding DNA: TGTGCCAGCAGTATAGACGGGAACACTGAAGCTTTCTTT. Complete variable domain (other parts from reference TRBV2 and TRBJ1-1): EPEVTQTPSHQVTQMGQEVILRCVPISNHLYFYWYRQILGQKVEFLVSFYNNEISEKSEIFDDQFSVERPDGSNFTLKIRSTKLEDSAMYFCASSIDGNTEAFFGQGTRLTVV.